Listed below are T cell receptor beta chains from one sample, sequenced in a study of T cells in localized non-small cell lung cancer. Profiling relied on immunoSEQ multiplex PCR, and the TCRdb table lists in-frame clones only, not all of them. Of approximately 3,000 clones in the sample, approximately 42% are singletons; the top ten hold more than 15%. Material: lung tumor tissue, obtained before any cancer treatment. These receptors were collected from a male donor older than 55 with stage I lung adenocarcinoma. CDR3s include the opening cysteine and the closing phenylalanine or tryptophan. A D gene is named only where the DNA matches it firmly. The listing skips clone size in some rows; elsewhere it reads once, few, many or a size class.

v_gene	abundance	j_gene	d_gene	CDR3nt	CDR3aa
TRBV11-3	-	TRBJ2-1	-	TGTGCCAGCACTCTGGGGGCAGGGTACTCCTACAATGAGCAGTTCTTC	CASTLGAGYSYNEQFF
TRBV10-2	-	TRBJ1-6	-	TGCGCCAGCAGTGAGTCGTGGGATTCACCCCTCCACTTT	CASSESWDSPLHF
TRBV11-3	-	TRBJ1-2	TRBD1	TGTGCCAGCAGCTTTTCGCATGAGACAGGGGTTAGTGGCTACACCTTC	CASSFSHETGVSGYTF
TRBV11-3	-	TRBJ2-5	-	TGTGCCAGCAGCTTAGGTGGCGGGCAAGAGACCCAGTACTTC	CASSLGGGQETQYF
TRBV11-3	few	TRBJ2-6	TRBD1	TGTGCCAGCAGCTTCCCCGATCAGGGGGCGCCTGGGGCCAACGTCCTGACTTTC	CASSFPDQGAPGANVLTF
TRBV10-2	once	TRBJ2-5	TRBD2	TGCGCCAGCAGTGAGGCGGGAGAAGAGACCCAGTACTTC	CASSEAGEETQYF
TRBV18	few	TRBJ1-1	-	TGTGCCAGCTGCAGGGATTTGAACACTGAAGCTTTCTTT	CASCRDLNTEAFF
TRBV9	medium-sized	TRBJ2-1	TRBD2	TGTGCCAGCAGCGTAGCCGGACTAGCGGGAAGGTCCAATGAGCAGTTCTTC	CASSVAGLAGRSNEQFF
TRBV6-8	-	TRBJ2-3	TRBD2	TGTGCCAGCAGTTACGGGGGGGGTCTGGTCACAGATACGCAGTATTTT	CASSYGGGLVTDTQYF
TRBV30	few	TRBJ1-2	-	TGTGCCGGGAGGAGGGGGGTAACCAACTATGGCTACACCTTC	CAGRRGVTNYGYTF
TRBV28	-	TRBJ1-3	TRBD1	TGTGCCAGCAGTCCTACGGACAGGGGGGCTGGAAACACCATATATTTT	CASSPTDRGAGNTIYF
TRBV2	-	TRBJ1-2	TRBD1	TGTGCCAGCAGTCTACAGGGGGAGAGGTCAGATGGCTACACCTTC	CASSLQGERSDGYTF
TRBV9	medium-sized	TRBJ1-1	-	TGTGCCAGCAGCGTAGGAGTGGGTTTCACTGAAGCTTTCTTT	CASSVGVGFTEAFF
TRBV7-5	few	TRBJ2-7	-	TGTGCCAGCAGCTTCTCTTCGGGACAGGGAACCGAGCAGTACTTC	CASSFSSGQGTEQYF
TRBV6-8	medium-sized	TRBJ2-1	-	TGTGCCAGCAGTGTGGACAGTAACAATGAGCAGTTCTTC	CASSVDSNNEQFF
TRBV9	few	TRBJ2-3	-	TGTGCCAGCAGCCCCAAACTACAACCGGGAGATACGCAGTATTTT	CASSPKLQPGDTQYF
TRBV7-2	-	TRBJ2-2	TRBD1	TGTGCCAGCAGCTTACGACAGACAGGGGGTACTACCAACACCGGGGAGCTGTTTTTT	CASSLRQTGGTTNTGELFF
TRBV14	-	TRBJ2-7	-	TGTGCCAGCAGCCAATCCCCTGGTTCCTACGAGCAGTACTTC	CASSQSPGSYEQYF
TRBV28	-	TRBJ2-5	-	TGTGCCAGCAGATCCGGCAGAGAGACCCAGTACTTC	CASRSGRETQYF
TRBV15	-	TRBJ1-5	-	TGTGCCACCAGCAGAGAAGGGGCAGGTCAGCCCCAGCATTTT	CATSREGAGQPQHF
TRBV14	-	TRBJ2-7	-	TGTGCCAGCAGCCAAGGGGCCGATGGCGAGCAGTACTTC	CASSQGADGEQYF
TRBV30	few	TRBJ2-1	-	TGTGCCTACAGAAGGGGCCTCCACAATGAGCAGTTCTTC	CAYRRGLHNEQFF
TRBV7-7	-	TRBJ1-4	TRBD1	TGTGCCAGCAGCTCGGGACAGCCTGGGGCAACTAATGAAAAACTGTTTTTT	CASSSGQPGATNEKLFF
TRBV11-3	-	TRBJ2-1	TRBD1	TGTGCCAGCAGCTTAGGGACAGGGTCGGACAATGAGCAGTTCTTC	CASSLGTGSDNEQFF
TRBV9	medium-sized	TRBJ2-1	TRBD2	TGTGCCAGCGGACCGGGACTAGCTCTCAATGAGCAGTTCTTC	CASGPGLALNEQFF
TRBV11-3	medium-sized	TRBJ2-7	-	TGTGCCAGCAGCTCCACAGGGGGGGGTTCCTACGAGCAGTACTTC	CASSSTGGGSYEQYF
TRBV6-8	few	TRBJ1-1	-	TGTGCCACTTGGGGAGGTCGAGATAACACTGAAGCTTTCTTT	CATWGGRDNTEAFF
TRBV9	-	TRBJ2-7	-	TGTGCCAGCAGCCCAACCCTTAGGGGGTCCTCTTCCGAGCAGTACTTC	CASSPTLRGSSSEQYF
TRBV27	once	TRBJ2-7	-	TGTGCCAGCAGTCTTTCCAGGGGATCCTACGAGCAGTACTTC	CASSLSRGSYEQYF
TRBV5-1	few	TRBJ2-7	-	TGCGCCAGCAGCTTAACCTTGGGTCCCTACGAGCAGTACTTC	CASSLTLGPYEQYF
TRBV11-3	medium-sized	TRBJ1-1	-	TGTGCCAGCAGCTTCATAGGGGTCGACACTGAAGCTTTCTTT	CASSFIGVDTEAFF
TRBV10-3	few	TRBJ1-2	TRBD1	TGTGCCATCAGTGAGTCTCCGGGACAGGGGGACTATGGCTACACCTTC	CAISESPGQGDYGYTF
TRBV10-2	-	TRBJ2-7	TRBD2	TGCGCCAGCAGGCTAGCGGGATCGTACGAGCAGTACTTC	CASRLAGSYEQYF
TRBV4-1	-	TRBJ1-2	TRBD1	TGCGCCAGCAGCCCCGACAGGGGGGTAGGCTACACCTTC	CASSPDRGVGYTF
TRBV18	few	TRBJ2-7	TRBD2	TGTGCCAGCTCGCCGGGACTAGCCGAGTACGAGCAGTACTTC	CASSPGLAEYEQYF
TRBV19	-	TRBJ2-7	-	TGTGCCAGTAGTATAGAGGGATCGACCTACGAGCAGTACTTC	CASSIEGSTYEQYF
TRBV19	-	TRBJ2-4	-	TGTGCCAGTATGTCGGCCGTTCTAGCCAAAAACATTCAGTACTTC	CASMSAVLAKNIQYF
TRBV19	-	TRBJ1-5	-	TGTGCCAGTAGTTTAGGTCCAAAGCAGCCCCAGCATTTT	CASSLGPKQPQHF
TRBV11-3	few	TRBJ2-7	-	TGTGCCAGCAGCTTCGCCAGCTCGGATGCGGTAAGCTCCTACGAGCAGTACTTC	CASSFASSDAVSSYEQYF
TRBV18	-	TRBJ2-4	TRBD1	TGTGCCAGCTCACCAGCAGGGGGCTCACGCAAAAACATTCAGTACTTC	CASSPAGGSRKNIQYF
TRBV6-8	-	TRBJ2-2	-	TGTGCCAGCTTCTCCGGAGGGCCGTACACCGGGGAGCTGTTTTTT	CASFSGGPYTGELFF
TRBV19	-	TRBJ2-7	TRBD2	TGTGCCAGTAGTACCGAGGCCAGCGGGGGGTACTACGAGCAGTACTTC	CASSTEASGGYYEQYF
TRBV25-1	-	TRBJ1-3	-	TGTGCCAGCAGTGAATCGGAGGTATACACCATATATTTT	CASSESEVYTIYF
TRBV19	-	TRBJ1-4	-	TGTGCCAGTAGGAGGCAGGGGCCCGGGGAACTGTTTTTT	CASRRQGPGELFF
TRBV18	-	TRBJ1-2	TRBD1	TGTGCCAGCTCACCACCGGAGGGTGTGGGACAGGTCGTCAGCTACACCTTC	CASSPPEGVGQVVSYTF
TRBV29-1	few	TRBJ2-3	TRBD1	TGCAGCGTTCAGGGGGCTTGGGGAGATACGCAGTATTTT	CSVQGAWGDTQYF
TRBV5-1	-	TRBJ2-1	TRBD2	TGCGCCAGCAGCATAAGGACTAGCGGGGGGGATGAGCAGTTCTTC	CASSIRTSGGDEQFF
TRBV30	-	TRBJ1-1	-	TGTGCCTGGAGTGTAAACCCCCCTGAAGCTTTCTTT	CAWSVNPPEAFF
TRBV5-1	-	TRBJ2-7	TRBD1	TGCGCCAGCAGCGGAGGGACAGGGGTCCAGGGATCCTACGAGCAGTACTTC	CASSGGTGVQGSYEQYF
TRBV6-8	few	TRBJ1-1	-	TGTGCCAGCAGGCAGGACAGTAACACTGAAGCTTTCTTT	CASRQDSNTEAFF
TRBV9	-	TRBJ2-7	-	TGTGCCAGCAGCGTGGGACCAGGCGACGAGCAGTACTTC	CASSVGPGDEQYF
TRBV6-8	medium-sized	TRBJ1-2	-	TGTGCCAGCATTTCCTCCGGCCACTATGGCTACACCTTC	CASISSGHYGYTF
TRBV29-1	-	TRBJ2-1	-	TGCAGCGTCCTGATATCGGTCAATGAGCAGTTCTTC	CSVLISVNEQFF